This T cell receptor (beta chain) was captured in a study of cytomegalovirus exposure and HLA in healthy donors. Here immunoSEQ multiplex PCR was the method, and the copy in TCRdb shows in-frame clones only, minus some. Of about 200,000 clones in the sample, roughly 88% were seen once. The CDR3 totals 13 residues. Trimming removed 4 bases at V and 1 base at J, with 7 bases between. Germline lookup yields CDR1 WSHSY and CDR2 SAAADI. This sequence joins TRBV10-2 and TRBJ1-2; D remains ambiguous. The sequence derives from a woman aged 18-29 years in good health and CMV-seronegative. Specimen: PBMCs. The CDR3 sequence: CASSVPGNYGYTF. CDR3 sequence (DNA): TGCGCCAGCAGTGTACCGGGTAACTATGGCTACACCTTC.